These 25 T cell receptor beta chains originate from one sample sequenced in a study of PD-L1 blockade in urothelial cancer. Repertoires were generated with immunoSEQ multiplex PCR, while TCRdb's copy carries only in-frame clones and drops some. Of approximately 51,000 clones detected, approximately 84% appear once; the ten largest clones hold 16%. The input for sequencing was PBMCs, taken around atezolizumab (anti-PD-L1) treatment. The receptors stem from a man in his 60s with urothelial cancer.

V is TRBV5-8 and J is TRBJ2-7, with TRBD1 as a possible D gene (5 bases). V was clipped by 4 bases and J by 2 bases, with 19 bases between them. The CDR3 extends over 16 amino acids. Germline V gives CDR1 SGHTS, CDR2 YDEGEE. The CDR3 is CASSLRLGRATYEQYF. The CDR3 DNA follows: TGTGCCAGCAGCCTCCGCCTAGGCAGGGCCACCTACGAGCAGTACTTC. Complete variable domain (other parts from reference TRBV5-8 and TRBJ2-7): EAGVTQSPTHLIKTRGQQATLRCSPISGHTSVYWYQQALGLGLQFLLWYDEGEERNRGNFPPRFSGRQFPNYSSELNVNALELEDSALYLCASSLRLGRATYEQYFGPGTRLTVT.

This chain links TRBV19 with TRBJ1-3; no definite D call. Germline V gene lookup returns CDR1 LNHDA and CDR2 SQIVND (reference sequence). Trimming shortened V by 7 bases and J by 0 bases, and 13 bases separated the two germline ends. The CDR3 is made up of 15 amino acids. In nucleotides, the CDR3 is TGTGCCAGTACCTTTGGAGCCTCCTCTGGAAACACCATATATTTT. This codes for CASTFGASSGNTIYF.

The chain links TRBV9 to TRBJ2-1; D unresolved. In germline, CDR1 is SGDLS, CDR2 YYNGEE. The CDR3 covers 16 residues. Trimming stripped 0 bases from V and 0 bases from J, with 10 bases between. CDR3 nucleotide sequence: TGTGCCAGCAGCGTAGTGTCGATCAGCTCCTACAATGAGCAGTTCTTC. Translation: CASSVVSISSYNEQFF. Filled out from reference TRBV9 and TRBJ2-1, the complete variable domain reads DSGVTQTPKHLITATGQRVTLRCSPRSGDLSVYWYQQSLDQGLQFLIQYYNGEERAKGNILERFSAQQFPDLHSELNLSSLELGDSALYFCASSVVSISSYNEQFFGPGTRLTVL.

V is TRBV5-1 and J is TRBJ2-3; D possibly corresponds to TRBD2 (6 bases). Trimming pared 0 bases from V and 4 bases from J, leaving 12 bases between. Germline loops: CDR1 SGHRS, CDR2 YFSETQ. CDR3 size: 15 residues. As DNA, the CDR3 is TGCGCCAGCAGCTTGGTGTCCGGGAGCCCAGATACGCAGTATTTT. It is translated as CASSLVSGSPDTQYF.

V and J are TRBV5-1 and TRBJ2-5, with TRBD1 matching over 8 bases. J gave up 1 base and V 0 bases, and 2 bases lay outside the gene matches. This CDR3 has 15 amino acids. Germline CDR1 is SGHRS and CDR2 is YFSETQ. The CDR3 is CASSLGQGPQETQYF. CDR3 in DNA: TGCGCCAGCAGCTTGGGACAGGGGCCCCAAGAGACCCAGTACTTC.

This chain joins TRBV6-4 and TRBJ2-7, with D unclear. The CDR3 is 15 amino acids. V was cut by 0 bases and J by 0 bases, with 9 bases left in between. In germline, CDR1 is MRHNA, CDR2 SNTAGT. The CDR3 DNA is TGTGCCAGCAGTGACTCCGCGGTTCGCTCCTACGAGCAGTACTTC. The encoded protein is CASSDSAVRSYEQYF.

This chain joins TRBV30 and TRBJ2-5; D gene ambiguous. The V end lost 3 bases, the J end lost 4 bases, and 6 bases lay between the germline ends. CDR1 is GTSNPN and CDR2 is SVGIG in the germline V gene (reference sequence). The CDR3 sequence is 11 residues long. The CDR3 loop reads CAWSGRETQYF. DNA of the CDR3: TGTGCCTGGAGCGGTAGAGAGACCCAGTACTTC. Using reference TRBV30 and TRBJ2-5 for the parts outside the CDR3, the full variable domain is SQTIHQWPATLVQPVGSPLSLECTVEGTSNPNLYWYRQAAGRGLQLLFYSVGIGQISSEVPQNLSASRPQDRQFILSSKKLLLSDSGFYLCAWSGRETQYFGPGTRLLVL.

The chain has TRBV5-1 and TRBJ1-2; the D gene is possibly TRBD1 (6 bases). Trimming took 0 bases from V and 2 from J, leaving 8 bases between them. In germline, CDR1 is SGHRS, CDR2 YFSETQ. CDR3 length: 14 amino acids. The CDR3 loop is CASSLDRENYGYTF. Here the CDR3 DNA reads TGCGCCAGCAGCTTGGACAGGGAAAACTATGGCTACACCTTC.

This clone came up a few times. J is TRBJ1-1 and V is TRBV10-2, with 7 bases matching TRBD1. The CDR3 is 14 residues long. Per germline, CDR1 WSHSY and CDR2 SAAADI. Trimming took 7 bases from V and 0 from J; bases not matched to a gene: 5. For the CDR3, the DNA is TGCGCCAGCATGGAGGGGGCGATGAACACTGAAGCTTTCTTT. This encodes CASMEGAMNTEAFF.

This chain uses TRBV2 with TRBJ1-6; D is unresolved. Trimming pared 3 bases from V and 5 bases from J, leaving 14 bases between. The CDR3 runs to 16 residues. Germline V lookup: CDR1 SNHLY, CDR2 FYNNEI. The CDR3 bases are TGTGCCAGCAGTGACCAGGATACTCTCAATAATTCACCCCTCCACTTT. Residues: CASSDQDTLNNSPLHF.

This clone was found once. The chain couples TRBV19 to TRBJ1-4, with 8 bases fitting TRBD1. V dropped 5 bases and J dropped 2; count of bases not matched to a gene: 4. The CDR3 is 15 amino acids. Germline values: CDR1 LNHDA, CDR2 SQIVND (reference sequence). CDR3 in amino acids: CASSAQGATNEKLFF. CDR3 sequence (DNA): TGTGCCAGTAGTGCGCAGGGGGCGACTAATGAAAAACTGTTTTTT.

This clone appeared once. The chain has TRBV19 and TRBJ2-1, with 9 bases identical to TRBD2. The CDR3 has 15 residues. V dropped 6 bases and J dropped 7; count of bases not matched to a gene: 10. Germline-derived CDR1 and CDR2 are LNHDA and SQIVND (reference sequence). CDR3 sequence: CASRSLAGRGNEQFF. CDR3 in DNA: TGTGCCAGTAGGTCGCTAGCGGGGCGGGGGAATGAGCAGTTCTTC.

This clone was counted between two and nine times. V is TRBV18 and J is TRBJ1-1; 10 bases map to TRBD1. V trimming: 3 bases; J trimming: 4 bases; junction bases outside the gene matches: 2. The germline V gene encodes CDR1 KGHSH and CDR2 LQKENI. This CDR3 comprises 14 residues. The CDR3 DNA follows: TGTGCCAGCTCACCGGGACAGGGGATCACTGAAGCTTTCTTT. Protein: CASSPGQGITEAFF.

The rearrangement links TRBV5-1 to TRBJ2-7; D gene ambiguous. V lost 0 bases and J lost 1, with 11 bases in between. The germline V gene encodes CDR1 SGHRS and CDR2 YFSETQ. The CDR3 has 15 residues. The CDR3 loop reads CASSLGSLGSYEQYF. In nucleotides, the CDR3 is TGCGCCAGCAGCTTGGGGTCACTCGGGTCCTACGAGCAGTACTTC.

The chain links TRBV4-2 to TRBJ1-2; no clear D. Trimming left V 4 bases short and J 0 bases short, with 18 bases between. This CDR3 has 17 residues. The V gene's germline CDR1 is LGHNA and CDR2 YNFKEQ. The CDR3 reads CASSLGPELLTNYGYTF. CDR3 DNA: TGTGCCAGCAGCCTTGGGCCCGAACTCTTAACTAACTATGGCTACACCTTC.

The CDR3: CASSRKLVMQFQETQYF. CDR3 in DNA: TGTGCCAGCAGCCGGAAGCTAGTAATGCAATTCCAAGAGACCCAGTACTTC. The rearrangement uses TRBV5-6 and TRBJ2-5; no firm D call. The CDR3 length is 17 residues. The germline V gene encodes CDR1 SGHDT and CDR2 YYEEEE. The V and J ends lost 4 bases and 1 base respectively, with 20 bases between them.

The chain is built from TRBV15 and TRBJ1-1; D remains unclear. V gave up 4 bases and J gave up 4 bases, with 19 bases separating them. The CDR3 covers 16 residues. Germline CDR1 is LNHNV and CDR2 is YYDKDF (reference sequence). The DNA for the CDR3 is TGTGCCACCAGCACGGAATTCATTCGGGAACTCACTGAAGCTTTCTTT. Encoded protein: CATSTEFIRELTEAFF.

The chain couples TRBV6-1 to TRBJ2-3, with 7 bases that match TRBD1. The CDR3 is made up of 17 amino acids. Germline-derived CDR1 and CDR2 are MNHNS and SASEGT. With V trimmed by 1 base and J by 1 base, 8 bases remained unmatched. The CDR3 spells CASSEVLGGAGTDTQYF. The CDR3 nucleotides are TGTGCCAGCAGTGAAGTTTTAGGGGGCGCCGGCACAGATACGCAGTATTTT.

DNA for the CDR3: TGTGCCAGCCAGGGAACGGGCACCGGGGAGCTGTTTTTT. Protein product: CASQGTGTGELFF. The chain joins TRBV2 to TRBJ2-2; D possibly corresponds to TRBD1 (5 bases). The CDR3 runs to 13 residues. Germline lookup yields CDR1 SNHLY and CDR2 FYNNEI. Between the trimmed V and J ends, which lost 8 bases and 4 bases, there was a span of 11 bases.

The chain recombines TRBV28 with TRBJ2-2; 12 positions agree with TRBD2. This CDR3 contains 16 residues. From germline, CDR1 is MDHEN and CDR2 SYDVKM. V lost 6 bases and J lost 2; bases outside the gene matches: 4. CDR3 DNA: TGTGCCAGCAGACCGACTAGCGGGGGCAACACCGGGGAGCTGTTTTTT. Residues: CASRPTSGGNTGELFF.

The chain recombines TRBV7-9 with TRBJ2-1; maybe TRBD1 (6 bases). The germline V and J ends were trimmed by 4 bases and 7 bases, with 14 bases remaining between them. The CDR3 consists of 14 residues. Germline assignment: CDR1 SEHNR and CDR2 FQNEAQ (reference sequence). Here the CDR3 DNA reads TGTGCCAGCAGCTACCAGGGGTGGGGTAATGAGCAGTTCTTC. Its translation is CASSYQGWGNEQFF.

The DNA for the CDR3 is TGCGCCAGCAGTGAATTCAGGGGTTCCTCTGAAGCTTTCTTT. Translation gives CASSEFRGSSEAFF. The chain recombines TRBV10-1 with TRBJ1-1; TRBD1 might be the D (6 bases). The germline CDR1 and CDR2 sequences are WNHNN and SYGVQD (reference sequence). Trimming cost V 3 bases and J 6 bases, with 14 bases left between them. The CDR3 consists of 14 residues.

The count of this clone is one. The genes are TRBV28 and TRBJ2-1; no clear D gene. From germline, CDR1 is MDHEN and CDR2 SYDVKM. V dropped 2 bases and J dropped 4 bases, with 6 bases sitting between them. The CDR3 extends over 13 amino acids. In nucleotides, the CDR3 is TGTGCCAGCAGTTTACCAGGATACAATGAGCAGTTCTTC. Encoded protein: CASSLPGYNEQFF. The full variable domain, its missing parts supplied by reference TRBV28 and TRBJ2-1, is DVKVTQSSRYLVKRTGEKVFLECVQDMDHENMFWYRQDPGLGLRLIYFSYDVKMKEKGDIPEGYSVSREKKERFSLILESASTNQTSMYLCASSLPGYNEQFFGPGTRLTVL.

V usage is TRBV7-3 and J usage is TRBJ1-1; D unclear. This CDR3 is built from 16 residues. The V and J ends lost 8 bases and 5 bases respectively, with 24 bases between them. The V gene's germline CDR1 is SGHTA and CDR2 FQGTGA. The CDR3 bases are TGTGCCAGCTCCTCCCGAGCGACGCCCTACCGGACTGAAGCTTTCTTT. It translates to CASSSRATPYRTEAFF.

CDR3 protein: CASSLRQKETQYF. DNA of the CDR3: TGTGCCAGCAGTTTAAGACAGAAAGAGACCCAGTACTTC. This chain joins TRBV27 and TRBJ2-5, with a weak D call TRBD1 (5 bases). Trimming took off 2 bases at V and 3 bases at J, with 7 bases between the two ends. The CDR3 has 13 amino acids. The germline V gene has CDR1 MNHEY and CDR2 SMNVEV (reference sequence).